The 27 T cell receptor beta chains reported below all come from one sample, sequenced in a study of tumor T cells in aggressive B-cell lymphoma. Assay: immunoSEQ multiplex PCR; the TCRdb copy retains only in-frame clones and omits some. The table lists 1,500 to 2,000 clones, roughly 93% of them singletons. Sample: tumor tissue. The source is an adult with diffuse large B cell lymphoma.

V and J are TRBV6-5 and TRBJ2-3; 10 bases are a match to TRBD2. CDR3 length: 15 residues. Germline V gives CDR1 MNHEY, CDR2 SVGAGI. J gave up 7 bases and V 0 bases, and 4 bases lay outside the gene matches. CDR3 in amino acids: CASSYSIAGGYTQYF. The CDR3 DNA reads as TGTGCCAGCAGTTACTCGATAGCGGGGGGTTATACGCAGTATTTT.

Notes on this clone: Mismatch with germline at one junction end may stem from a read error. V is TRBV7-7 and J is TRBJ1-1; D is unresolved. This CDR3 has 13 residues. CDR1 is SSHAT, CDR2 FNYEAQ, per germline (reference sequence). The CDR3 bases are TGTGCTAGCAGCTTATATGAGGGCACTGAAGCTTTCTTT. Residues: CASSLYEGTEAFF.

The CDR3 protein is CASSSWDRLNTEAFF. The CDR3, as DNA: TGTGCCAGCAGCTCTTGGGACAGGTTGAACACTGAAGCTTTCTTT. This sequence joins TRBV14 and TRBJ1-1; 8 bases are shared with TRBD1. V dropped 5 bases and J dropped 0; count of bases not matched to a gene: 5. From germline, CDR1 is SGHDN and CDR2 FVKESK. This CDR3 is 15 amino acids long.

The chain is built from TRBV30 and TRBJ1-1, with a possible D match to TRBD1 (5 bases). The CDR3 is made up of 13 amino acids. CDR1 GTSNPN and CDR2 SVGIG come from the germline V gene (reference sequence). V lost 4 bases and J lost 4, with 13 bases in between. The CDR3 here is CAWTRGSFTEAFF. The CDR3 coding sequence is TGTGCCTGGACTCGGGGGTCCTTCACTGAAGCTTTCTTT.

There are a few counts of this clone. The genes are TRBV6-1 and TRBJ2-1, with TRBD2 identical over 8 bases. With 7 bases clipped from V and 6 bases from J, the junction kept 11 bases outside the gene matches. Germline V gene sequence: CDR1 MNHNS, CDR2 SASEGT. CDR3 length: 15 residues. CDR3 region: CASTTRLAHTNEQFF. The CDR3 bases are TGTGCCAGCACCACTCGACTAGCGCATACCAATGAGCAGTTCTTC.

The rearrangement joins TRBV28 to TRBJ1-5; 9 bases agree with TRBD1. CDR3 length equals 18 residues. The J segment lost 3 bases and the V segment lost 3 bases, leaving 12 bases of the junction unmatched. In germline, CDR1 is MDHEN, CDR2 SYDVKM. CDR3 coding DNA: TGTGCCAGCAGTTTCCGGGTGACAGGGGGATTGACCAATCAGCCCCAGCATTTT. Residues: CASSFRVTGGLTNQPQHF.

The chain links TRBV4-3 to TRBJ2-1; D is unresolved. The ends were cut back, 0 bases at V and 3 bases at J, with 6 bases in the middle. Per germline, CDR1 LGHNA and CDR2 YSLEER. CDR3 length: 14 residues. The CDR3 DNA reads as TGCGCCAGCAGCCAAGAACCAGGCTACAATGAGCAGTTCTTC. Translation gives CASSQEPGYNEQFF.

The chain has TRBV15 and TRBJ2-1, with 7 bases aligning to TRBD2. With 0 bases clipped from V and 3 bases from J, the junction kept 8 bases outside the gene matches. Per the germline V gene, CDR1 is LNHNV and CDR2 is YYDKDF (reference sequence). This CDR3 is built from 17 residues. The CDR3 loop reads CATSRDGDGGFYNEQFF. Written as DNA, the CDR3 is TGTGCCACCAGCAGAGATGGGGACGGGGGGTTCTACAATGAGCAGTTCTTC.

The V gene is TRBV6-6, the J gene TRBJ1-2, with TRBD1 as a possible D gene (6 bases). The CDR3 is 16 residues long. V was trimmed by 2 bases and J by 1 base, leaving 14 bases between them. Germline V gene sequence: CDR1 MNHNY, CDR2 SVGAGI (reference sequence). The CDR3 sequence: CASSYGTGSLNYGYTF. The CDR3 nucleotides read TGTGCCAGCAGTTACGGAACAGGGTCCCTTAACTATGGCTACACCTTC.

The chain joins TRBV7-2 to TRBJ1-5; 7 nucleotides align to TRBD1. Germline-derived CDR1 and CDR2 are SGHTA and FQGNSA. Trimming removed 2 bases from V and 4 bases from J; junction bases left unmatched: 8. This CDR3 comprises 16 residues. CDR3 region: CASSLNPGGTNQPQHF. The CDR3 DNA reads TGTGCCAGCAGCTTAAATCCAGGGGGAACTAATCAGCCCCAGCATTTT.

The chain uses TRBV4-1 and TRBJ2-7; the D gene is possibly TRBD2 (5 bases). In germline, CDR1 is MGHRA, CDR2 YSYEKL. This CDR3 is 15 amino acids long. Trimming stripped 1 base from V and 4 bases from J, with 14 bases between. The CDR3 sequence is CASSQASLAGYEQYF. The CDR3 bases are TGCGCCAGCAGCCAAGCCTCCCTAGCTGGGTACGAGCAGTACTTC.

V and J are TRBV28 and TRBJ1-1; the D gene is possibly TRBD1 (5 bases). This CDR3 comprises 14 residues. Trimming removed 2 bases at V and 4 bases at J, with 11 bases between. Germline CDR1 is MDHEN and CDR2 is SYDVKM. In DNA form, the CDR3 reads TGTGCCAGCAGTTTAATGGGAGGGACCACTGAAGCTTTCTTT. It specifies CASSLMGGTTEAFF.

The genes are TRBV6-6 and TRBJ1-2; possible D gene TRBD1, 6 bases. CDR3 length equals 13 residues. V shed 5 bases and J shed 6 bases, with 13 bases lying between them. Germline V lookup: CDR1 MNHNY, CDR2 SVGAGI (reference sequence). The CDR3 DNA reads TGTGCCAGCAGTCCTCAGGGGTTCAATGGCTACACCTTC. This gives the protein CASSPQGFNGYTF.

This chain uses TRBV11-1 with TRBJ1-1, with 7 positions matching TRBD1. Germline V CDR1 and CDR2: SGHAT, FQDESV (reference sequence). The CDR3 runs to 16 residues. Losses at the gene ends were 6 bases for V and 3 bases for J; bases not matched to a gene: 13. The CDR3 nucleotides read TGTGCCAGCAGTTTGGACAGGATGGGGCTGCACACTGAAGCTTTCTTT. It is translated as CASSLDRMGLHTEAFF.

There are a few counts of this clone. V is TRBV19 and J is TRBJ1-1; TRBD1 is a possible D gene (5 bases). V was pared by 3 bases and J by 1 base, with 15 bases between. CDR1 LNHDA and CDR2 SQIVND come from the germline V gene (reference sequence). This CDR3 spans 16 amino acids. The CDR3 loop reads CASSISPVQGNTEAFF. CDR3 nucleotides: TGTGCCAGTAGTATTTCCCCCGTCCAGGGGAACACTGAAGCTTTCTTT.

The CDR3 is CASSLDSTGSISYGYTF. CDR3 bases: TGTGCCAGCAGCTTGGATTCGACAGGGAGTATCTCCTATGGCTACACCTTC. The chain joins TRBV5-6 to TRBJ1-2; 7 bases fit TRBD1. Germline V gives CDR1 SGHDT, CDR2 YYEEEE. The CDR3 is made up of 17 amino acids. The junction had 12 bases not matched to a gene; V was cut back by 0 bases and J by 4 bases.

The chain recombines TRBV9 with TRBJ2-1, with TRBD1 matching over 7 bases. V trimming: 0 bases; J trimming: 6 bases; junction bases outside the gene matches: 9. The germline CDR1 and CDR2 sequences are SGDLS and YYNGEE. The CDR3 spans 16 residues. CDR3 loop: CASSVGTGDIFNEQFF. The CDR3 region has the DNA TGTGCCAGCAGCGTAGGTACAGGGGATATCTTCAATGAGCAGTTCTTC. Based on the CDR3 plus reference TRBV9 and TRBJ2-1, the full variable domain is DSGVTQTPKHLITATGQRVTLRCSPRSGDLSVYWYQQSLDQGLQFLIQYYNGEERAKGNILERFSAQQFPDLHSELNLSSLELGDSALYFCASSVGTGDIFNEQFFGPGTRLTVL.

The V gene is TRBV6-6, the J gene TRBJ1-2; a possible D gene is TRBD1 (5 bases). From germline, CDR1 is MNHNY and CDR2 SVGAGI (reference sequence). V lost 2 bases to trimming and J lost 0 bases, with 10 bases between them. The CDR3 extends over 15 amino acids. The CDR3 nucleotides are TGTGCCAGCAGTTACAGCCAGGGTGCTAACTATGGCTACACCTTC. Its protein is CASSYSQGANYGYTF.

As to this clone: This likely comes from a read error, as the CDR3 has no conserved phenylalanine or tryptophan at its end. The CDR3 loop reads CASSLVPGVNTEAFL. CDR3 bases: TGTGCCAGCAGCTTAGTCCCGGGAGTGAACACTGAAGCTTTCCTT. The gene calls are TRBV7-6 and TRBJ1-1; D is undetermined. The V end was cut by 1 base, the J end by 0 bases, with 9 bases between. The germline gives CDR1 SGHVS, CDR2 FNYEAQ. The CDR3 length is 15 residues.

The chain links TRBV6-5 to TRBJ1-2, with unresolved D. The germline V and J ends were trimmed by 8 bases and 0 bases, with 16 bases remaining between them. This CDR3 has 15 amino acids. CDR1 and CDR2 from the germline V gene are MNHEY and SVGAGI. CDR3 in amino acids: CASLSRSISNYGYTF. The CDR3 nucleotides read TGTGCCAGCCTGAGTCGAAGCATTTCTAACTATGGCTACACCTTC.

This sequence joins TRBV6-4 and TRBJ2-5; TRBD2 agrees at 8 bases. Germline values: CDR1 MRHNA, CDR2 SNTAGT. Trimming cost V 5 bases and J 5 bases; bases outside gene matches: 4. The CDR3 sequence is 13 residues long. The DNA for the CDR3 is TGTGCCAGCAGTCCGGGGGGGTACGAGACCCAGTACTTC. Its translation: CASSPGGYETQYF.

This chain uses TRBV7-2 with TRBJ2-2, with 14 bases matching TRBD2. This CDR3 is 18 amino acids long. CDR1 SGHTA and CDR2 FQGNSA come from the germline V gene. V shed 5 bases, J shed 4 bases, and the junction held 9 bases outside the gene matches. The CDR3 sequence is CASSLRTSGGHFTGELFF. CDR3 nucleotides: TGTGCCAGCAGCCTCCGGACTAGCGGGGGGCACTTCACCGGGGAGCTGTTTTTT. The full variable domain, its missing parts supplied by reference TRBV7-2 and TRBJ2-2, is GAGVSQSPSNKVTEKGKDVELRCDPISGHTALYWYRQSLGQGLEFLIYFQGNSAPDKSGLPSDRFSAERTGGSVSTLTIQRTQQEDSAVYLCASSLRTSGGHFTGELFFGEGSRLTVL.

The chain has TRBV9 and TRBJ1-1; TRBD1 matches 9 bases. J was trimmed by 7 bases and V by 0 bases; bases with no gene match: 7. There are 15 residues in the CDR3. CDR1 SGDLS and CDR2 YYNGEE come from the germline V gene. CDR3 coding DNA: TGTGCCAGCAGCGTAGAGGGACAGGGATGGGGTGAAGCTTTCTTT. It specifies CASSVEGQGWGEAFF.

This chain uses TRBV20-1 with TRBJ2-3; D may be TRBD2 (6 bases). Germline loops: CDR1 DFQATT, CDR2 SNEGSKA (reference sequence). This CDR3 has 11 amino acids. Trimming shortened V by 6 bases and J by 3 bases, and 7 bases separated the two germline ends. The CDR3 nucleotides read TGCAGTGCGGGGGGAACAGATACGCAGTATTTT. It encodes CSAGGTDTQYF.

This sequence joins TRBV2 and TRBJ2-7; 8 bases align to TRBD1. CDR1 SNHLY and CDR2 FYNNEI come from the germline V gene. The J segment lost 6 bases and the V segment lost 8 bases, leaving 6 bases of the junction unmatched. The CDR3 length is 12 residues. CDR3 DNA sequence: TGTGCCAGCTCAGGGGGCTTTGGCGAGCAGTACTTC. The encoded protein is CASSGGFGEQYF.

This chain links TRBV2 with TRBJ1-1; possibly TRBD1 for D (5 bases). Germline V gene lookup returns CDR1 SNHLY and CDR2 FYNNEI. V was pared by 6 bases and J by 4 bases, with 9 bases between. This CDR3 is 12 amino acids long. For the CDR3, the DNA is TGTGCCAGCAGAGGAGGGGTCACTGAAGCTTTCTTT. Protein: CASRGGVTEAFF.

To note about this clone: At one of its ends the junction is not consistent with the germline gene, which may arise from a read error. The chain employs TRBV7-6 and TRBJ1-6; no reliable D call. Germline V CDR1 and CDR2: SGHVS, FNYEAQ. The CDR3 totals 15 residues. The CDR3 sequence: CASSYSGIENSLLHF. The CDR3 DNA sequence: TGTGCCAGCAGCTACTCCGGGATAGAGAATTCACTCCTCCACTTT.